These 4 T cell receptor beta chains were all obtained from the same sample, sequenced in a study of low-dose radiotherapy and immunotherapy resistance in tumors. TRAV- and TRBV-specific primers primed first-strand cDNA, covering alpha and beta chains. The authors amplified TCRs for about 20 PCR cycles with a constant-region primer and a V-primer adapter. TCRdb passed the reads through MiXCR, listing each CDR3 protein once. There are thousands of distinct CDR3 sequences in the sample; 60% to 70% occur only once, and about 9% lies in the top ten. Receptors were obtained from a human donor with advanced metastatic prostate, ovarian, gallbladder or colorectal cancer (not recorded which). This table probably holds off-target reads from a library built for another chain.

The chain is built from TRBV4-2 and TRBJ2-1, with D maybe TRBD2 (5 bases). Trimming took 0 bases from V and 4 from J, leaving 16 bases between them. The CDR3 is 17 residues long. In germline, CDR1 is LGHNA, CDR2 YNFKEQ. In DNA form, the CDR3 reads TGTGCCAGCAGCCAAGATCGGGCCCGAGGGTCTTACAATGAGCAGTTCTTC. This sequence encodes CASSQDRARGSYNEQFF.

This clonotype was counted only a few times. This chain joins TRBV3-1 and TRBJ2-3; D perhaps matches TRBD2 (5 bases). Germline-derived CDR1 and CDR2 are LGHDT and YNNKEL (reference sequence). The germline V and J ends were trimmed by 2 bases and 4 bases, with 19 bases remaining between them. CDR3 length: 17 residues. The CDR3 spells CASSQPSGVAWPDTQYF. The CDR3 bases are TGTGCCAGCAGCCAACCCTCCGGGGTAGCGTGGCCAGATACGCAGTATTTT.

This chain links TRBV11-2 with TRBJ2-5; a possible D gene is TRBD1 (8 bases). Germline CDR1 and CDR2: SGHAT and FQNNGV. V lost 5 bases, J lost 5 bases, and 21 bases lay in between. The CDR3 runs to 16 residues. The CDR3 reads CASSTRQGTTRETQYF. CDR3 DNA sequence: TGTGCCAGCAGCACTAGACAGGGGACTACGCGGGAGACCCAGTACTTC.

The chain recombines TRBV5-6 with TRBJ2-7, with D uncertain. The CDR3 runs to 13 residues. V was shortened by 1 base and J by 7 bases, with 12 bases between the two germline ends. Germline CDR1 reads SGHDT; CDR2 reads YYEEEE. The CDR3 sequence: CASSLRPVGEQYF. In DNA form, the CDR3 reads TGTGCCAGCAGCTTGAGACCTGTGGGAGAGCAGTACTTC.